This TCR beta chain was profiled in a study of PD-1 blockade in mismatch repair-deficient tumors (dated by TCRdb to about 2017). Turning to the overall study: Between September 2013 and 2016, the trial enrolled about 78 consecutive patients with roughly twelve types of mismatch repair-deficient cancer, all of whom had received prior treatment and were progressing. Deep sequencing of TCR CDR3 regions was used to track tumor-associated T cell clones in peripheral blood of patients responding to PD-1 blockade. The investigation overall reported the following: After pembrolizumab, tumor-resident clones, which were often undetectable in blood before treatment, expanded rapidly and then contracted, generally ahead of radiologic responses.

Mismatch repair deficiency was established in every enrolled patient by polymerase chain reaction or immunohistochemistry. A few patients who responded to pembrolizumab therapy underwent TCR sequencing. In the phase II trial, pembrolizumab PD-1 blockade was tested prospectively in advanced mismatch repair-deficient cancers, no matter which tissue of origin the cancers came from. Peripheral blood T cell samples were collected serially, before PD-1 blockade began and at several time points afterward. Blood sampling time points were reported as weeks after the first dose of pembrolizumab. The library was obtained by the immunoSEQ multiplex PCR assay. Held by TCRdb, this immuneACCESS table contains in-frame sequences only and omits some clones. Under half of the omission traces to an unresolved V gene where checked; the cause of the rest is unknown. For this sample the table gives 50,000 or so clones, of which about 84% were detected only once. The ten largest clones add up to around 8.1% of the sample.

Note on this clone: What antigen it recognizes has not been identified. Base qualities are not provided; no much larger clone lies one nucleotide away.

V lost 4 bases and J lost 8 bases, and the count of bases not matched to a germline gene is 5. The CDR3 contains 13 residues, cysteine and phenylalanine counted. Only the CDR3 DNA is retained, 39 bases long and in frame from the first base. The germline V gene encodes CDR1 MNHNY and CDR2 SVGAGI (reference sequence). The V and J genes are TRBV6-6 and TRBJ1-1; TRBD1 aligns with 9 central bases. The specimen comprised peripheral blood, sampled roughly 21 weeks after starting pembrolizumab. The TCR comes from an adult with mismatch repair-deficient cancer. The DNA reads as follows: TGTGCCAGCAGTTCTCGACAGGGGGTAGAAGCTTTCTTT. This gives the protein CASSSRQGVEAFF.